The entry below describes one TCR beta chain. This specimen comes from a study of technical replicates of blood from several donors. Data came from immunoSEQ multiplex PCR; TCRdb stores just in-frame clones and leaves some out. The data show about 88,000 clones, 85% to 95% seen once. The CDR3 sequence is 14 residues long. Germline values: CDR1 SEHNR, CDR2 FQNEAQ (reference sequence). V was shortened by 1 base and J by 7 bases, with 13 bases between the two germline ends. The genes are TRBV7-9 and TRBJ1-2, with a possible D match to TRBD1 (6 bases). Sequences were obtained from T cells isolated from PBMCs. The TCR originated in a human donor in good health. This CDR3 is CASSLGQVKGGYTF. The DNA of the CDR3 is TGTGCCAGCAGCTTAGGACAGGTTAAGGGTGGCTACACCTTC.